This is a list of T cell receptor beta chains from one sample in a study of shared clonotypes between healthy human individuals. The data were produced by immunoSEQ multiplex PCR, yet TCRdb's version contains in-frame clones alone and is incomplete. The table lists 800,000 to 1,200,000 clones, 75% to 80% of them singletons, with about 0.52% in the top ten. Sequenced sample: memory CD4+ T cells from PBMCs. The receptor set was obtained from a man in his late teens or twenties in good health. Some clones in this sample may be carry-over from other donors' samples. Both conserved end residues are part of each CDR3. Fields, in order: CDR3 protein, CDR3 DNA, CDR3 length, clone size, V gene, J gene, D gene. The D gene is left open where the match is weak. Rows give clone size only sometimes, using once, few, many, or a class for an expanded clone.

CASSLRQTSQAEEQFF,TGTGCCAGCAGCCTCAGACAGACTAGTCAGGCGGAGGAGCAGTTCTTC,16,-,TRBV4-2,TRBJ2-1,-
CASSLGSGPSYNEQFF,TGCGCCAGCAGCTTAGGTAGCGGGCCCTCCTACAATGAGCAGTTCTTC,16,-,TRBV5-1,TRBJ2-1,TRBD2
CASSLIPGVHEQFF,TGTGCCAGCAGCCTTATACCCGGAGTCCATGAGCAGTTCTTC,14,-,TRBV6-6,TRBJ2-1,-
CASSQDARAKNIQYF,TGTGCCAGCAGCCAAGATGCGCGTGCCAAAAACATTCAGTACTTC,15,-,TRBV14,TRBJ2-4,-
CASSYSRDNEQFF,TGCGCCAGCAGCTACTCGCGCGACAATGAGCAGTTCTTC,13,-,TRBV5-1,TRBJ2-1,-
CASSDDRGPNEKLFF,TGTGCCAGCAGTGACGACAGAGGACCTAATGAAAAACTGTTTTTT,15,-,TRBV25-1,TRBJ1-4,-
CASSLWTLSYEQYF,TGCGCCAGCAGCCTGTGGACACTATCCTACGAGCAGTACTTC,14,-,TRBV5-1,TRBJ2-7,-
CASSGHSPSGGELFF,TGTGCCAGCAGCGGACACTCGCCTTCGGGCGGGGAGCTGTTTTTT,15,-,TRBV9,TRBJ2-2,-
CASRPRGDNEQFF,TGTGCCAGCAGACCCAGGGGAGACAATGAGCAGTTCTTC,13,few,TRBV6-1,TRBJ2-1,-
CASRSGTGSGGELFF,TGCGCCAGCAGGTCCGGGACCGGGTCGGGCGGGGAGCTGTTTTTT,15,-,TRBV5-1,TRBJ2-2,-
CASPKGTSSRRSNQPQHF,TGTGCCAGCCCTAAGGGCACCTCTTCTCGAAGGAGCAATCAGCCCCAGCATTTT,18,-,TRBV25-1,TRBJ1-5,-
CASSAGAGLVETQYF,TGTGCCAGCAGTGCTGGGGCGGGACTGGTTGAGACCCAGTACTTC,15,-,TRBV7-3,TRBJ2-5,-
CSASGDIPPEAFF,TGCAGCGCCTCAGGGGACATCCCCCCTGAAGCTTTCTTT,13,-,TRBV29-1,TRBJ1-1,-
CASSIERDTQYF,TGTGCCAGTAGTATAGAAAGGGATACGCAGTATTTT,12,-,TRBV19,TRBJ2-3,-
CASTPTGRSNQPQHF,TGTGCCAGCACCCCAACAGGAAGAAGCAATCAGCCCCAGCATTTT,15,-,TRBV28,TRBJ1-5,-
CASSLQGGYTDTQYF,TGCGCCAGCAGCCTCCAGGGGGGCTACACAGATACGCAGTATTTT,15,-,TRBV4-3,TRBJ2-3,-
CASSPTAGFSGANVLTF,TGTGCCAGCTCACCAACGGCAGGCTTCTCTGGGGCCAACGTCCTGACTTTC,17,-,TRBV18,TRBJ2-6,-
CASSSSSTDTQYF,TGTGCCAGCTCATCCTCTAGCACAGATACGCAGTATTTT,13,-,TRBV18,TRBJ2-3,-
CASSYRTGRNGYTF,TGTGCCAGCAGTTACCGGACAGGGAGGAATGGCTACACCTTC,14,-,TRBV28,TRBJ1-2,TRBD1
CASSPIRFGDEQYF,TGTGCCAGCAGCCCCATTCGTTTCGGGGACGAGCAGTACTTC,14,-,TRBV7-8,TRBJ2-7,-
CASSEAAGDNYGYTF,TGTGCCAGCAGTGAAGCAGCAGGGGATAACTATGGCTACACCTTC,15,-,TRBV6-1,TRBJ1-2,-
CASSRRDRGPEQYF,TGTGCCAGCAGCCGCCGGGACAGGGGGCCCGAGCAGTACTTC,14,-,TRBV5-4,TRBJ2-7,TRBD1
CASGRGMNTEAFF,TGCGCCAGCGGTCGAGGGATGAACACTGAAGCTTTCTTT,13,few,TRBV5-1,TRBJ1-1,-
CASSHDRAQGYTF,TGTGCCAGCAGCCACGACAGGGCGCAGGGCTACACCTTC,13,many,TRBV5-4,TRBJ1-2,TRBD1
CASQYGGSSGNTIYF,TGTGCCAGCCAGTACGGGGGCTCCTCTGGAAACACCATATATTTT,15,few,TRBV5-8,TRBJ1-3,-
CATTPLLGTEAFF,TGTGCCACCACACCACTTCTCGGAACTGAAGCTTTCTTT,13,-,TRBV9,TRBJ1-1,-
CAISVLGTGVAHEQYF,TGTGCCATCAGTGTATTGGGGACAGGGGTAGCCCACGAGCAGTACTTC,16,-,TRBV10-3,TRBJ2-7,TRBD1
CASRRQRTSSNEQFF,TGTGCCAGCAGACGACAGAGGACTAGCTCGAATGAGCAGTTCTTC,15,-,TRBV5-6,TRBJ2-1,TRBD2
CASRPSSTPLGSPLHF,TGCGCCAGCAGGCCATCCTCCACCCCCCTAGGATCACCCCTCCACTTT,16,-,TRBV5-1,TRBJ1-6,-
CASQGAGVANEKLFF,TGTGCCAGCCAGGGGGCAGGGGTGGCTAATGAAAAACTGTTTTTT,15,-,TRBV2,TRBJ1-4,TRBD1
CASSLGLLGNTIYF,TGCGCCAGCAGCCTGGGACTTCTGGGAAACACCATATATTTT,14,-,TRBV5-1,TRBJ1-3,-
CASRGSYQETQYF,TGTGCCAGCCGGGGATCGTACCAAGAGACCCAGTACTTC,13,-,TRBV11-2,TRBJ2-5,-
CASSAGTSVALTYEQYF,TGTGCCAGCAGCGCCGGGACTAGCGTTGCTCTAACCTACGAGCAGTACTTC,17,-,TRBV5-6,TRBJ2-7,TRBD2
CASRPVDWNSGNTIYF,TGTGCCAGCAGGCCGGTGGATTGGAACTCTGGAAACACCATATATTTT,16,-,TRBV5-8,TRBJ1-3,-
CASSLGGAWDTEAFF,TGTGCCAGCAGCTTAGGTGGGGCCTGGGACACTGAAGCTTTCTTT,15,-,TRBV7-6,TRBJ1-1,-
CAISETATSGNEQFF,TGTGCCATCAGTGAGACAGCGACTAGCGGCAATGAGCAGTTCTTC,15,-,TRBV10-3,TRBJ2-1,TRBD2
CASSVQSYYGYTF,TGTGCCAGCAGTGTCCAGAGTTACTATGGCTACACCTTC,13,-,TRBV25-1,TRBJ1-2,-
CASSTGQGAVYGYTF,TGCGCCAGCAGCACTGGACAGGGGGCGGTCTATGGCTACACCTTC,15,-,TRBV5-1,TRBJ1-2,TRBD1
CAGNEWGATNEKLFF,TGTGCCGGAAATGAATGGGGGGCAACTAATGAAAAACTGTTTTTT,15,-,TRBV2,TRBJ1-4,-
CASSLRENTEAFF,TGTGCCAGCAGCTTGCGGGAGAACACTGAAGCTTTCTTT,13,-,TRBV11-2,TRBJ1-1,-
CASSLGPGNEAFF,TGTGCCAGCAGCTTAGGGCCGGGTAATGAAGCTTTCTTT,13,-,TRBV7-2,TRBJ1-1,-
CASSILQGQPQHF,TGTGCCAGTAGTATACTACAGGGTCAGCCCCAGCATTTT,13,-,TRBV19,TRBJ1-5,-
CASSLFTGSTEAFF,TGTGCCAGCAGCTTGTTCACCGGATCCACTGAAGCTTTCTTT,14,few,TRBV5-8,TRBJ1-1,-
CASSFLLQVRSYEQYF,TGTGCCAGCAGTTTCCTGCTACAGGTTAGGTCCTACGAGCAGTACTTC,16,once,TRBV28,TRBJ2-7,-
CASTRDYGYTF,TGTGCCAGCACGAGGGACTATGGCTACACCTTC,11,-,TRBV9,TRBJ1-2,-
CASDRSPGNTIYF,TGTGCCAGTGACAGGAGCCCTGGAAACACCATATATTTT,13,few,TRBV19,TRBJ1-3,-
CASQRQGAATEAFF,TGTGCCAGCCAACGACAGGGGGCGGCCACTGAAGCTTTCTTT,14,-,TRBV6-5,TRBJ1-1,TRBD1
CAWKQGFTEAFF,TGTGCCTGGAAACAGGGTTTCACTGAAGCTTTCTTT,12,few,TRBV30,TRBJ1-1,-
CASSRLAGVNTGELFF,TGCGCCAGCAGCCGGCTAGCGGGAGTGAACACCGGGGAGCTGTTTTTT,16,-,TRBV5-1,TRBJ2-2,TRBD2
CASSRTSGHSYEQYF,TGTGCCAGCAGCCGGACTAGCGGCCACTCCTACGAGCAGTACTTC,15,-,TRBV6-5,TRBJ2-7,TRBD2